This T cell receptor beta chain was obtained from a study of immune cell composition in non-small cell lung cancer. Whole-study context: Histologic subtype was mainly adenocarcinoma or squamous cell carcinoma.

Study outcomes and limitations: Squamous lung tumours showed higher top 10 clone scores and clonality than adenocarcinomas.

Only in-frame clones appear in the TCRdb table, and some are missing; sequencing was by immunoSEQ multiplex PCR. This sample yields about 1,800 clones, of which around 78% are seen a single time; 4.6% belongs to the top ten. Of note for this clone: Its specificity is not known.

This clonotype originated in a human donor with non-small cell lung cancer. The sample comprised lung tumor tissue.

In nucleotides, the CDR3 is TGTGCCAGCAGCCAAGATTTCTTGGGCGGGGGAAGGTCTACTGAAGCTTTCTTT. It specifies CASSQDFLGGGRSTEAFF. This sequence joins TRBV4-2 and TRBJ1-1; D might be TRBD1 (5 bases). V lost 0 bases and J lost 5, with 22 bases in between. CDR1 and CDR2 (germline): LGHNA, YNFKEQ. This CDR3 contains 18 residues.